The 11 T cell receptor beta chains given below trace back to one sample, sequenced in a study of T cells in Graves' hyperthyroidism and ophthalmopathy. The investigators amplified TCR beta CDR3 regions from RNA transcripts. RT-PCR in the first round (using the HTBI primer set) targeted the TCR CDR3. TCRdb recomputed calls from the multiplex PCR reads with MiXCR, one row per CDR3 protein. The sample lists about 360,000 distinct CDR3 sequences, roughly 13% occurring once. Sequences were obtained from blood. All receptors come from a woman between 18 and 29 years old with Graves' hyperthyroidism.

In its sample, this clonotype was seen a few times. The chain joins TRBV10-3 to TRBJ2-7; 10 nucleotides line up with TRBD1. Germline V gives CDR1 ENHRY, CDR2 SYGVKD. The CDR3 sequence is 15 residues long. Trimming at V came to 6 bases and at J to 5 bases, leaving 10 bases not matched to a gene. In DNA, the CDR3 is TGTGCCATCAGATCCGGGACAGGGGCCGGGGACGAGCAGTACTTC. Translated, it gives CAIRSGTGAGDEQYF.

Ten or more counts support this clonotype. CDR3 in DNA: TGCAGTGCTAGAGGACAGGGAGGTACTGGCTACACCTTC. The encoded protein is CSARGQGGTGYTF. The chain employs TRBV20-1 and TRBJ1-2; 7 bases line up with TRBD1. V lost 1 base to trimming and J lost 7 bases; unmatched junction nucleotides: 6. The CDR3 runs 13 residues. CDR1 and CDR2 from the germline V gene are DFQATT and SNEGSKA (reference sequence).

Notes on this clonotype: This could be a read error, since a much larger clone is one nucleotide away. V usage is TRBV7-9 and J usage is TRBJ2-7; D is uncertain. Between the trimmed V and J ends, which lost 8 bases and 3 bases, there was a span of 23 bases. The CDR3 contains 16 residues. The germline V gene encodes CDR1 SEHNR and CDR2 FQNEAQ (reference sequence). Here the CDR3 DNA reads TGTGCCAGCGCCAGCCGCGGCTCACCTAAGGACTACGAGCAGTACTTC. It yields the protein CASASRGSPKDYEQYF.

This clonotype was seen a handful of times. The CDR3 protein is CASSKRGPQETQYF. In nucleotides, the CDR3 is TGTGCCAGCAGTAAGAGGGGCCCTCAAGAGACCCAGTACTTC. This sequence joins TRBV6-2 or TRBV6-3 and TRBJ2-5; tentatively, D is TRBD1 or TRBD2 (5 bases each). Germline V CDR1 and CDR2: MNHEY, SVGEGT. V was cut by 5 bases and J by 2 bases, with 12 bases left in between. This CDR3 comprises 14 residues.

This clonotype was counted many times. The V gene is TRBV15, the J gene TRBJ2-7; no clear D gene. The CDR3 covers 14 residues. Trimming took off 0 bases at V and 1 base at J, with 7 bases between the two ends. Germline CDR1 reads LNHNV; CDR2 reads YYDKDF (reference sequence). The CDR3 region has the DNA TGTGCCACCAGCAGAGACGGTAGTTCCTACGAGCAGTACTTC. Protein product: CATSRDGSSYEQYF.

This clonotype was found once. Given a much more abundant clone one base away, this may be a read error. The chain recombines TRBV28 with TRBJ2-4; D is ambiguous. V was trimmed by 3 bases and J by 1 base, leaving 4 bases between them. The germline gives CDR1 MDHEN, CDR2 SYDVKM. This CDR3 comprises 13 residues. CDR3 region: CASSFPAKNIQYF. DNA of the CDR3: TGTGCCAGCAGTTTCCCGGCCAAAAACATTCAGTACTTC.

This clonotype was counted ten times or more. The CDR3 nucleotides are TGTGCCAGCAGCCCAGCTCTAACTAACTATGGCTACACCTTC. It specifies CASSPALTNYGYTF. The rearrangement uses TRBV14 and TRBJ1-2; D remains unclear. This CDR3 spans 14 amino acids. Germline V lookup: CDR1 SGHDN, CDR2 FVKESK. Trimming shortened V by 4 bases and J by 0 bases, and 9 bases separated the two germline ends.

This clonotype was observed many times. This rearrangement joins TRBV28 to TRBJ2-2; D not certain. Germline loops: CDR1 MDHEN, CDR2 SYDVKM. This CDR3 is built from 15 residues. V was shortened by 3 bases and J by 2 bases, with 10 bases between the two germline ends. The chain's CDR3 is CASSLRSGNTGELFF. CDR3 sequence (DNA): TGTGCCAGCAGTTTGAGGTCCGGAAACACCGGGGAGCTGTTTTTT.

This clonotype was seen ten or more times. The chain carries TRBV5-1 and TRBJ2-1, with 11 bases identical to TRBD2. V lost 3 bases and J lost 4; bases outside the gene matches: 6. In germline, CDR1 is SGHRS, CDR2 YFSETQ. The CDR3 covers 16 residues. The CDR3 sequence is CASSSKLAGEYNEQFF. Here the CDR3 DNA reads TGCGCCAGCAGCTCAAAACTAGCGGGAGAATACAATGAGCAGTTCTTC.

This clonotype was recorded a few times. CDR3 amino acids: CASSPRIARSGNTIYF. The CDR3 DNA reads TGTGCCAGCAGTCCTCGGATCGCTCGCTCTGGAAACACCATATATTTT. The chain joins TRBV25-1 to TRBJ1-3; D uncertain. CDR3 size: 16 residues. V was trimmed by 5 bases and J by 0 bases, leaving 14 bases between them. Germline values: CDR1 MGHDK, CDR2 SYGVNS.

This clonotype showed up many times. The chain carries TRBV11-1 and TRBJ2-6; D may be TRBD1 (6 bases). Germline V gene data show CDR1 as SGHAT and CDR2 as FQDESV (reference sequence). The CDR3 has 16 residues. Deletions cut 5 bases from V and 2 bases from J, with 13 bases between. The CDR3 protein is CASSRDQGTGANVLTF. Here the CDR3 DNA reads TGTGCCAGCAGCAGAGATCAGGGGACTGGGGCCAACGTCCTGACTTTC.